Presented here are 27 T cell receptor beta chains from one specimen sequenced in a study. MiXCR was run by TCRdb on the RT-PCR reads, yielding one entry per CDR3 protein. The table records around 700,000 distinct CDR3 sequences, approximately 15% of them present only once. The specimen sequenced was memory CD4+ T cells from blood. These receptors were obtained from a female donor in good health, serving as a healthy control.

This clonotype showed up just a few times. CDR3 DNA: TGCAGTGCCTTGGACGGGTCCTACGAGCAGTACTTC. Translating gives CSALDGSYEQYF. The chain combines TRBV20-1 with TRBJ2-7; D call uncertain. The V end was cut by 6 bases, the J end by 1 base, with 10 bases between. The CDR3 consists of 12 residues. Germline CDR1 reads DFQATT; CDR2 reads SNEGSKA (reference sequence).

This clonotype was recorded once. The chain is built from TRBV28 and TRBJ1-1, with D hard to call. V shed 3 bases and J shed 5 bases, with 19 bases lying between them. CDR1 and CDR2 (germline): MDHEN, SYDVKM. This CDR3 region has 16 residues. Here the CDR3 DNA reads TGTGCCAGCAGTTTCAGATCAAGTTTTACGGGGACTGAAGCTTTCTTT. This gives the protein CASSFRSSFTGTEAFF.

CDR3 protein: CASSLRTGGGYEQFF. Written as DNA, the CDR3 is TGTGCCAGCAGCTTACGGACAGGGGGGGGCTATGAGCAGTTCTTC. The chain is built from TRBV7-9 and TRBJ2-1, with 10 bases lining up with TRBD1. With 2 bases clipped from V and 8 bases from J, the junction kept 6 bases outside the gene matches. This CDR3 is built from 15 residues. Germline loops: CDR1 SEHNR, CDR2 FQNEAQ (reference sequence).

The DNA of the CDR3 is TGTGCCAGCAGCTTAGCGCCCCCCAACGTGAGGGTTGGCGGCTACACCTTC. As protein: CASSLAPPNVRVGGYTF. The chain combines TRBV7-8 with TRBJ1-2; the D is unclear. Trimming took 0 bases from V and 8 from J, leaving 22 bases between them. Germline V CDR1 and CDR2: SGHVS, FQNEAQ. This CDR3 contains 17 residues.

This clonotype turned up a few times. The chain's CDR3 is CAGLVGGDMETQYF. CDR3 DNA: TGTGCCGGATTAGTAGGGGGGGACATGGAGACCCAGTACTTC. The chain combines TRBV6-1 with TRBJ2-5; D is perhaps TRBD2 (7 bases). The CDR3 spans 14 residues. Trimming pared 11 bases from V and 5 bases from J, leaving 21 bases between. The germline V gene encodes CDR1 MNHNS and CDR2 SASEGT.

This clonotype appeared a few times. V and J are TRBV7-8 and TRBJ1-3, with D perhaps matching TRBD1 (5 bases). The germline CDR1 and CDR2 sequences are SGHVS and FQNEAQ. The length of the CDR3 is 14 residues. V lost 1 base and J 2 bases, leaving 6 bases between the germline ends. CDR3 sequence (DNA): TGTGCCAGCAGCTTAGGGACAACTGGAAACACCATATATTTT. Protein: CASSLGTTGNTIYF. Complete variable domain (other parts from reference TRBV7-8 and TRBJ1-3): GAGVSQSPRYKVAKRGQDVALRCDPISGHVSLFWYQQALGQGPEFLTYFQNEAQLDKSGLPSDRFFAERPEGSVSTLKIQRTQQEDSAVYLCASSLGTTGNTIYFGEGSWLTVV.

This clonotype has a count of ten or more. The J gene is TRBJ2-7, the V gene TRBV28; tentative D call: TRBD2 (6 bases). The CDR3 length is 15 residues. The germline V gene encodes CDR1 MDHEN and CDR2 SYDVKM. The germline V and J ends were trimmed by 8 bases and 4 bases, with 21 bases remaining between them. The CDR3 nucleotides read TGTGCCAGCGGAAGTCCGGGACTCGAGCCTTACGAGCAGTACTTC. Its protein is CASGSPGLEPYEQYF.

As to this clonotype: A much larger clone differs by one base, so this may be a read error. The CDR3: CASSPGQKNTEAFF. In DNA, the CDR3 is TGTGCCAGCAGCCCGGGACAGAAGAACACTGAAGCTTTCTTT. The V call is TRBV5-4, the J call TRBJ1-1; 7 bases agree with TRBD1. The germline gives CDR1 SGHNT, CDR2 YYREEE (reference sequence). Germline trimming cut 4 bases from V and 1 base from J; bases unmatched to any gene: 4. This CDR3 contains 14 residues.

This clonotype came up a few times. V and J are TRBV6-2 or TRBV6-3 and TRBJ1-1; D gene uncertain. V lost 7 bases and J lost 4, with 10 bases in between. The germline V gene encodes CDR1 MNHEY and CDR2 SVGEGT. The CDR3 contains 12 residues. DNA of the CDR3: TGTGCCAGCAATGAGGAGGGCACTGAAGCTTTCTTT. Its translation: CASNEEGTEAFF.

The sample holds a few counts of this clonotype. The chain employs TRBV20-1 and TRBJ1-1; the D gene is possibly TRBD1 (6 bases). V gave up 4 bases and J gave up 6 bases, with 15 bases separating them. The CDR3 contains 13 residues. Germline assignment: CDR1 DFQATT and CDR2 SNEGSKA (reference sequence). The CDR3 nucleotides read TGCAGTGCTATCACATACAGGGTTGCTGAAGCTTTCTTT. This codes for CSAITYRVAEAFF.

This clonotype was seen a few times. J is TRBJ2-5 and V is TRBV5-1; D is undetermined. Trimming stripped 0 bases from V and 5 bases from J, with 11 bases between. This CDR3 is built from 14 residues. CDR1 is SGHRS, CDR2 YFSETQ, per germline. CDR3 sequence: CASSLGHLKETQYF. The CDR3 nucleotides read TGCGCCAGCAGCTTGGGTCATCTGAAGGAGACCCAGTACTTC.

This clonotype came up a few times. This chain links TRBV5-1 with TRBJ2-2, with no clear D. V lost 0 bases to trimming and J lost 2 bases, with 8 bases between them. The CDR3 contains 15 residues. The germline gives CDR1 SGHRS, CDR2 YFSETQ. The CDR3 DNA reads TGCGCCAGCAGCTTGGAACAGATCAACACCGGGGAGCTGTTTTTT. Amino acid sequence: CASSLEQINTGELFF. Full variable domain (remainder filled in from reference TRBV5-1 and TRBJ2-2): KAGVTQTPRYLIKTRGQQVTLSCSPISGHRSVSWYQQTPGQGLQFLFEYFSETQRNKGNFPGRFSGRQFSNSRSEMNVSTLELGDSALYLCASSLEQINTGELFFGEGSRLTVL.

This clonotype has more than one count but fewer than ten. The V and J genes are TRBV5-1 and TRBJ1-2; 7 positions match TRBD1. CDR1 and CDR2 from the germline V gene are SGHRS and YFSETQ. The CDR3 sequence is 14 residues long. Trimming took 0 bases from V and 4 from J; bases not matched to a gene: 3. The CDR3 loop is CASSLGDRSYGYTF. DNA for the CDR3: TGCGCCAGCAGCTTGGGGGACAGAAGCTATGGCTACACCTTC.

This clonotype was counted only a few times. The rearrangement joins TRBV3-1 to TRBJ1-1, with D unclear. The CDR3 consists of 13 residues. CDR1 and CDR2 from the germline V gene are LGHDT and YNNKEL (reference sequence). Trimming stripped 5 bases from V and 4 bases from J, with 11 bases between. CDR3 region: CASSFSGSTEAFF. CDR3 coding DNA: TGTGCCAGCAGCTTTTCGGGTAGCACTGAAGCTTTCTTT.

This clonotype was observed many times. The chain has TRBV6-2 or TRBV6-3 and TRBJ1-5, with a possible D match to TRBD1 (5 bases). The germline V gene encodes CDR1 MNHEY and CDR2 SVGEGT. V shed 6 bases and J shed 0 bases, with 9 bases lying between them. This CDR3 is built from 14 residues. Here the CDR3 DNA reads TGTGCCAGCAGCCTGGACACTAGCAATCAGCCCCAGCATTTT. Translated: CASSLDTSNQPQHF.

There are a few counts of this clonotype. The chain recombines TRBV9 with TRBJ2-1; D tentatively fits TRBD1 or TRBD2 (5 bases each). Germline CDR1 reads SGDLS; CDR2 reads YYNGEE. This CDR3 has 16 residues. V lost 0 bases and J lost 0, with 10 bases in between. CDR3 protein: CASSVGGSSSYNEQFF. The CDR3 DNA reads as TGTGCCAGCAGCGTAGGGGGGTCCAGCTCCTACAATGAGCAGTTCTTC.

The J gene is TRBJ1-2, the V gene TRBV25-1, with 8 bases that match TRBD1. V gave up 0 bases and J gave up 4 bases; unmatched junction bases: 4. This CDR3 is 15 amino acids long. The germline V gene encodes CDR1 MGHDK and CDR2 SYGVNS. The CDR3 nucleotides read TGTGCCAGCAGTGAATATCAGGGGGCCGGCTATGGCTACACCTTC. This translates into CASSEYQGAGYGYTF.

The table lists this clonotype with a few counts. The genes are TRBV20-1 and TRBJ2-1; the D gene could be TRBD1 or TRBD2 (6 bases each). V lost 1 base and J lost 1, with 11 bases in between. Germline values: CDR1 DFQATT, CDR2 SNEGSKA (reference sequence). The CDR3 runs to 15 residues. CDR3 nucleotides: TGCAGTGCTAGAGCCTGGAGGGGGTCCTACAATGAGCAGTTCTTC. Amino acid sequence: CSARAWRGSYNEQFF.

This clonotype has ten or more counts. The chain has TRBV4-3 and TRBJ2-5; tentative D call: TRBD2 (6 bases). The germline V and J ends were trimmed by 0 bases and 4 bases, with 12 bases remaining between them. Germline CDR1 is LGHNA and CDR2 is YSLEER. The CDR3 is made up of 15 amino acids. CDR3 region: CASSQDRSSGETQYF. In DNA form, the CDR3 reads TGCGCCAGCAGCCAAGATCGGAGTAGCGGAGAGACCCAGTACTTC.

The CDR3 DNA sequence: TGTGCCAGCAGTGGACAGGGGGTTCAGCCCCAGCATTTT. Protein sequence: CASSGQGVQPQHF. This chain uses TRBV2 with TRBJ1-5; 9 nucleotides match TRBD1. The CDR3 has 13 residues. Germline V gene data show CDR1 as SNHLY and CDR2 as FYNNEI. Trimming cost V 4 bases and J 6 bases; bases outside gene matches: 1.

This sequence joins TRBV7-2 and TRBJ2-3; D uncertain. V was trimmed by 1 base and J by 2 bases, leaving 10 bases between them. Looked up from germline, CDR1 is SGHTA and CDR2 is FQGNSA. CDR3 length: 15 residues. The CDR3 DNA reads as TGTGCCAGCAGCTTAGGTTACAGAGACACAGATACGCAGTATTTT. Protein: CASSLGYRDTDTQYF.

This chain's CDR3 is CASSFGQVPLYEQYF. The CDR3 DNA follows: TGTGCCAGCAGCTTTGGACAGGTACCCCTCTACGAGCAGTACTTC. V is TRBV7-2 and J is TRBJ2-7; 7 bases map to TRBD1. The germline V gene encodes CDR1 SGHTA and CDR2 FQGNSA. This CDR3 has 15 amino acids. Trimming cost V 3 bases and J 3 bases; bases outside gene matches: 8.

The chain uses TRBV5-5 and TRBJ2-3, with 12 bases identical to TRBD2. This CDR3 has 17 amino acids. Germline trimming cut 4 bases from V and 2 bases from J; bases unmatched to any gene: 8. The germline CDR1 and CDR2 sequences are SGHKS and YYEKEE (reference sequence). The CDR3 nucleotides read TGTGCCAGCAGCCGCCCGGGACTAGCGGGCGCCACAGATACGCAGTATTTT. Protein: CASSRPGLAGATDTQYF.

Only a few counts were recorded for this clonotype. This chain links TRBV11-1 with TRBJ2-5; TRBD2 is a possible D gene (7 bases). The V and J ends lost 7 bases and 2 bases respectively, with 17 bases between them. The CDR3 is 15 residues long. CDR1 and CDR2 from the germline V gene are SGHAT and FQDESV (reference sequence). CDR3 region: CASTSMGGAQETQYF. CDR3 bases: TGTGCCAGCACCTCAATGGGGGGGGCGCAAGAGACCCAGTACTTC.

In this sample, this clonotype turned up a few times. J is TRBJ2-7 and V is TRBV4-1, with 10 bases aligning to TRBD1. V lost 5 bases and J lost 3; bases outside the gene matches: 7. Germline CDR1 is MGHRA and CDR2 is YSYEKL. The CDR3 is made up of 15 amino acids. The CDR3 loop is CASSVRGTGDYEQYF. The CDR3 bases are TGCGCCAGCAGCGTTAGAGGGACAGGGGACTACGAGCAGTACTTC.

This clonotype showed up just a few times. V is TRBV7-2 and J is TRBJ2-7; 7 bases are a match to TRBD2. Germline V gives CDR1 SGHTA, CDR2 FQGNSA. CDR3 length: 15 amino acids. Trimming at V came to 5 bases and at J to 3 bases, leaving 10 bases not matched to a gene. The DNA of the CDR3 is TGTGCCAGCAGCCCCGCGAGCGGGATGGGCTACGAGCAGTACTTC. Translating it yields CASSPASGMGYEQYF.

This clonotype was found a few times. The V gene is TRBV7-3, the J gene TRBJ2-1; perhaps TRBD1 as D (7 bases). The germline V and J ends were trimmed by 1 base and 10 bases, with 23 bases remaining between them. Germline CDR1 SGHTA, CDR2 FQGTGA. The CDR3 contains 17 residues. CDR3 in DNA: TGTGCCAGCAGCTTAAGGTGGTTGCGGGACAGAGGGGACGAGCAGTTCTTC. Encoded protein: CASSLRWLRDRGDEQFF.